This T cell receptor beta chain originates from a study of blood T cell repertoires in COVID-19. Study-level information: The United States, Italy and Spain provided the acute and convalescent COVID-19 samples. In each case, the material was cDNA or gDNA derived from T cells, B-cell-depleted T cells, or PBMCs.

Assay: immunoSEQ multiplex PCR; the TCRdb copy retains only in-frame clones and omits some. Among some 160,000 clones listed, approximately 90% were seen once. Sequencing was performed on peripheral blood. The receptor was derived from a man aged 18 to 35 with acute or convalescent COVID-19.

CDR3 DNA sequence: TGCGCCAGTTCACCGGAGGGCCGCAGAGAGACCCAGTACTTC. Protein sequence: CASSPEGRRETQYF. The chain employs TRBV5-1 and TRBJ2-5; possible D gene TRBD2, 6 bases. Germline V gene lookup returns CDR1 SGHRS and CDR2 YFSETQ. The CDR3 is made up of 14 amino acids. V lost 8 bases to trimming and J lost 4 bases, with 18 bases between them.